Listed below are T cell receptor beta chains from one sample, sequenced in a study of blood T cell repertoires in COVID-19. The assay was immunoSEQ multiplex PCR, and TCRdb's table has in-frame clones only and misses some. There are 70,000 to 100,000 clones in the sample; around three quarters occur only once, and around 4.5% lies in the top ten. The source material was peripheral blood. The receptors originated from a woman aged 45-65 years with acute or convalescent COVID-19. Both conserved end residues are part of each CDR3. The D gene is left open where the match is weak. A row's size may be missing; if present it is once, few, many or a size class.

clone_size d_call j_call v_call cdr3_aa cdr3_nt
- TRBD2 TRBJ2-5 TRBV5-1 CASSAQTSGSGKETQYF TGCGCCAGCAGCGCGCAGACTAGCGGGTCGGGTAAAGAGACCCAGTACTTC
few - TRBJ2-1 TRBV6-2/TRBV6-3 CASSYEGDEQFF TGTGCCAGCAGTTACGAGGGGGATGAGCAGTTCTTC
few - TRBJ1-1 TRBV11-2 CASTLGQNKKAFF TGTGCCAGCACCCTGGGGCAGAACAAGAAAGCTTTCTTT
few TRBD2 TRBJ2-3 TRBV20-1 CSASREGPTDTQYF TGCAGTGCTAGTAGGGAGGGACCCACAGATACGCAGTATTTT
- TRBD2 TRBJ2-7 TRBV18 CASSREAGGPYEQYF TGTGCCAGCTCACGTGAAGCGGGGGGGCCGTACGAGCAGTACTTC
- - TRBJ2-7 TRBV5-5 CASSSRLRGTYEQYF TGTGCCAGCAGCTCTCGACTGAGGGGGACCTACGAGCAGTACTTC
- TRBD1 TRBJ1-2 TRBV28 CASRPPGGRGYGYTF TGTGCCAGCAGACCTCCAGGGGGCAGGGGCTATGGCTACACCTTC
- - TRBJ2-7 TRBV6-5 CASRGHDSYEQYF TGTGCCAGCAGGGGACACGACTCCTACGAGCAGTACTTC
- - TRBJ1-6 TRBV11-2 CASSLIGGDHNSPLHF TGTGCCAGCAGCTTAATCGGCGGGGACCATAATTCACCCCTCCACTTT
- TRBD1 TRBJ1-1 TRBV19 CASSPEQGAITEAFF TGTGCCAGTAGTCCCGAACAGGGGGCAATAACTGAAGCTTTCTTT
- TRBD1 TRBJ1-5 TRBV19 CASSLIPSDRGGNQPQHF TGTGCCAGTAGCCTGATTCCGTCCGACAGGGGAGGCAATCAGCCCCAGCATTTT
- - TRBJ2-2 TRBV27 CASIADLNTGELFF TGTGCCAGCATAGCAGACCTTAACACCGGGGAGCTGTTTTTT
- TRBD1 TRBJ2-7 TRBV5-6 CASSRTGAVPYEQYF TGTGCCAGCAGCCGTACAGGGGCTGTTCCCTACGAGCAGTACTTC
- TRBD2 TRBJ2-7 TRBV15 CATSSRAGEYEQYF TGTGCCACCTCCAGTAGAGCGGGGGAGTACGAGCAGTACTTC
- TRBD1 TRBJ2-7 TRBV6-6 CASRVGQGGYEQYF TGTGCCAGCAGAGTGGGACAGGGAGGCTACGAGCAGTACTTC
- TRBD1 TRBJ1-6 TRBV6-5 CASSSLGQGLNSPLHF TGTGCCAGCAGTTCCCTTGGACAGGGACTGAATTCACCCCTCCACTTT
- TRBD1 TRBJ1-1 TRBV27 CASSARQGPGTEAFF TGTGCCAGCAGTGCCCGACAGGGACCAGGGACTGAAGCTTTCTTT
few - TRBJ2-6 TRBV4-2 CASSQEGLGAGANVLTF TGTGCCAGCAGCCAAGAAGGTCTCGGAGCTGGGGCCAACGTCCTGACTTTC
- - TRBJ1-1 TRBV10-3 CAISESDSLNTEAFF TGTGCCATCAGTGAGTCCGACAGCTTAAACACTGAAGCTTTCTTT
- - TRBJ1-5 TRBV12-3/TRBV12-4 CASSSVEGQPQHF TGTGCCAGCAGTTCCGTAGAGGGCCAGCCCCAGCATTTT
- - TRBJ1-5 TRBV6-2/TRBV6-3 CASSYDNRSNQPQHF TGTGCCAGCAGTTATGACAACCGGAGCAATCAGCCCCAGCATTTT
- - TRBJ1-6 TRBV28 CASRTPQLRNSPLHF TGTGCCAGCAGAACCCCACAACTGCGGAATTCACCCCTCCACTTT
- TRBD1 TRBJ2-4 TRBV4-1 CASSQAGGGTGRKYF TGCGCCAGCAGCCAAGCAGGGGGCGGGACCGGCAGGAAGTACTTC
once - TRBJ1-1 TRBV15 CATSPGENTEAFF TGTGCCACCAGCCCAGGTGAGAACACTGAAGCTTTCTTT
- - TRBJ1-1 TRBV5-1 CASSLVGQVQSTEAFF TGCGCCAGCAGCTTGGTGGGCCAGGTCCAGAGCACTGAAGCTTTCTTT
- - TRBJ1-4 TRBV5-5 CASSRGDSTNEKLFF TGTGCCAGCAGCCGAGGGGACTCAACTAATGAAAAACTGTTTTTT
- - TRBJ2-7 TRBV7-9 CASRAGSEQYF TGTGCCAGCAGAGCAGGGTCCGAGCAGTACTTC
few TRBD1 TRBJ1-5 TRBV7-8 CASSPMDRGLNPQHF TGTGCCAGCAGCCCCATGGACAGGGGTCTCAACCCCCAGCATTTT
few - TRBJ2-3 TRBV29-1 CSVEGWGISDTQYF TGCAGCGTTGAGGGATGGGGCATATCAGATACGCAGTATTTT
- - TRBJ1-2 TRBV28 CASCLIGTSKGYGYTF TGTGCCAGTTGCCTTATTGGGACATCGAAGGGCTATGGCTACACCTTC
- TRBD2 TRBJ2-5 TRBV2 CASTKRVSGGGETQYF TGTGCCAGCACCAAGAGAGTCTCGGGGGGAGGAGAGACCCAGTACTTC
- TRBD1 TRBJ1-4 TRBV11-2 CASSFTGEELFF TGTGCCAGCAGCTTTACAGGGGAGGAACTGTTTTTT
- TRBD1 TRBJ1-1 TRBV2 CASNKGALTEAFF TGTGCCAGCAACAAGGGGGCTCTCACTGAAGCTTTCTTT
- TRBD2 TRBJ2-1 TRBV11-2 CASSLSRTSNEQFF TGTGCCAGCAGCCTTAGCCGGACTAGCAATGAGCAGTTCTTC
once TRBD1 TRBJ2-7 TRBV18 CASSPTGAHEQYF TGTGCCAGCTCCCCGACAGGGGCCCACGAGCAGTACTTC
- - TRBJ1-3 TRBV7-8 CASSLVMQGISGNTIYF TGTGCCAGCAGCTTAGTAATGCAGGGCATCTCTGGAAACACCATATATTTT
few - TRBJ1-2 TRBV28 CASSLGGQARGYTF TGTGCCAGCAGTTTGGGCGGGCAGGCAAGGGGGTACACCTTC